This TCR beta chain was observed in a study of blood T cell repertoires in COVID-19. Study-level background: The United States, Italy and Spain were the sources of the acute and convalescent COVID-19 samples. T cells, B-cell-depleted T cells, or PBMCs provided the cDNA or gDNA that served as material.

Per the authors' pipeline: For nucleated cells, counts were estimated from reference gene primer amplification. Using immunoSEQ multiplex PCR, the repertoire was profiled, and TCRdb retains in-frame clones only, with some absent. That table is the source of V, J and clone size, and D and trimming were worked out from the DNA. This table has tens of thousands of clones, about 85% appearing once. The CDR3 is 14 amino acids. Germline V gene lookup returns CDR1 KGHSH and CDR2 LQKENI. V lost 3 bases, J lost 4 bases, and 12 bases lay in between. Source material: peripheral blood. This rearrangement joins TRBV18 to TRBJ1-1; perhaps TRBD1 as D (6 bases). This TCR was recovered from a woman in her 70s in a cohort sampled during active COVID-19. CDR3 residues: CASSPTGRITEAFF. CDR3 sequence (DNA): TGTGCCAGCTCACCGACAGGTCGAATCACTGAAGCTTTCTTT.